The 10 T cell receptor beta chains presented below share a single source sample, sequenced in a study of CXCR3-negative and CXCR3-positive naive CD8 T cells. Study outcomes and limitations: In CXCR3-positive naive cells, the TRB CDR3s were more hydrophobic than in CXCR3-negative naive cells.

Libraries were UMI-labeled 5' RACE TRB cDNA. TCRdb reprocessed the 5' RACE reads and stores each CDR3 protein as one record, lacking DNA. The sample includes approximately 100,000 distinct CDR3 sequences. Their antigen targets remain unknown. The sequenced sample was naive CXCR3+ CD8+ T cells from blood. Subset described: CD45RO-CCR7+CD27+CD95- naive CD8+ T cells expressing CXCR3 (TNR3+). Receptors were obtained from a human donor in good health. Some clones in this sample may be carry-over from other donors' samples.

The chain uses TRBV6-7 and TRBJ2-5; the TCRdb D gene call, TRBD2, has no DNA to confirm it. TRBV6-7 is reported as an ORF; its role is uncertain. The CDR3 runs to 16 residues. The chain's CDR3 is CASPRRAGGPGETQYF.

The chain has TRBV20-1 and TRBJ2-2. Germline loops: CDR1 DFQATT, CDR2 SNEGSKA (reference sequence). The CDR3 is made up of 13 amino acids. CDR3: CSAFTTNTGELFF.

This chain links TRBV9 with TRBJ2-2; TCRdb indicates TRBD2, and absent DNA this call remains unverified. The CDR3 runs to 12 residues. Germline assignment: CDR1 SGDLS and CDR2 YYNGEE. The CDR3 here is CASSERAVELFF.

The V gene is TRBV14, the J gene TRBJ2-7; no DNA is available, so the TRBD1 call from TCRdb remains unchecked. Germline lookup yields CDR1 SGHDN and CDR2 FVKESK. The CDR3 sequence is 15 residues long. The CDR3 sequence is CASSLDRGPLYEQYF.

CDR3 residues: CSVVGGGGATDTQYF. V is TRBV29-1 and J is TRBJ2-3; TCRdb selects TRBD1, and the lack of DNA leaves this call unchecked. The germline V gene has CDR1 SQVTM and CDR2 ANQGSEA. The CDR3 is 15 residues long.

The gene calls are TRBV29-1 and TRBJ2-7; the D call of TRBD1 rests on TCRdb alone, since no DNA is present to check it. Germline V gives CDR1 SQVTM, CDR2 ANQGSEA. The CDR3 spans 13 residues. This chain's CDR3 is CSVARDSKIEQYF.

The CDR3 is CASSGVVREFEQYF. This sequence joins TRBV2 and TRBJ2-7; the TCRdb call, TRBD2, lacks DNA for checking. CDR1 is SNHLY, CDR2 FYNNEI, per germline. CDR3 length: 14 amino acids.

Here the CDR3 reads CASSDRGGPETQYF. This chain links TRBV10-2 with TRBJ2-5; the TCRdb D gene call, TRBD2, has no DNA to confirm it. The CDR3 is made up of 14 amino acids. Germline CDR1 WSHSY, CDR2 SAAADI.

The gene calls are TRBV2 and TRBJ2-4. This CDR3 contains 16 residues. Germline CDR1 is SNHLY and CDR2 is FYNNEI. This CDR3 reads CASSDGNADGKNIQYF.

The chain carries TRBV6-5 and TRBJ1-2. CDR3 length: 13 residues. CDR1 and CDR2 from the germline V gene are MNHEY and SVGAGI. The CDR3 here is CASSREGGAGYTF.